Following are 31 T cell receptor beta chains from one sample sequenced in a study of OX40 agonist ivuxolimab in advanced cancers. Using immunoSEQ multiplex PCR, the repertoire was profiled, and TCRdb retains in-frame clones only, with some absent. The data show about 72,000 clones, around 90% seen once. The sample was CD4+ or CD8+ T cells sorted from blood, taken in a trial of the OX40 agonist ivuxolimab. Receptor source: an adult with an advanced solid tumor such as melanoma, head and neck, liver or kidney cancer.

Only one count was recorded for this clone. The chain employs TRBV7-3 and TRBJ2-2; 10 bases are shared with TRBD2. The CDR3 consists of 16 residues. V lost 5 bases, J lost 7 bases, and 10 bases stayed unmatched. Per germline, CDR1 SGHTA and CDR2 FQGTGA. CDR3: CASSPNLAGAGGELFF. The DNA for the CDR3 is TGTGCCAGCAGCCCGAACCTAGCGGGAGCGGGCGGGGAGCTGTTTTTT.

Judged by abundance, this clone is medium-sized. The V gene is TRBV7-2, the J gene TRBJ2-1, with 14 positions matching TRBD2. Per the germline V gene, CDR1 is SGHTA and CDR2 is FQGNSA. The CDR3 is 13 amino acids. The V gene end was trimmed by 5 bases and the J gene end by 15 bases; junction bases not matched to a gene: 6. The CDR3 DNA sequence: TGTGCCAGCAGCGCGACTAGCGGGGGGGTTCTGTTCTTC. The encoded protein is CASSATSGGVLFF.

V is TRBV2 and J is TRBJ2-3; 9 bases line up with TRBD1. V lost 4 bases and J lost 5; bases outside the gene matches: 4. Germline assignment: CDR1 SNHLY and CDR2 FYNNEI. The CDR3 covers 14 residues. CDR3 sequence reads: CASSAGQGVDTQYF. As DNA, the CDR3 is TGTGCCAGCAGTGCGGGACAGGGAGTAGATACGCAGTATTTT.

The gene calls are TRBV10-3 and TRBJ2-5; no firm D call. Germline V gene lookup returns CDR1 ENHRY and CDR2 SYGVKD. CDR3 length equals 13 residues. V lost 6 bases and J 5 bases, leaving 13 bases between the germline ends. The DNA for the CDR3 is TGTGCCATCAGGGCCAGTGCAATGGAGACCCAGTACTTC. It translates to CAIRASAMETQYF.

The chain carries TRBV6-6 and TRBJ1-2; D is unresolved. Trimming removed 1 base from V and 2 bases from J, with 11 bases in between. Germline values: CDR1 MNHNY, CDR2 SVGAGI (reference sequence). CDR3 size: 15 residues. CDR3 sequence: CASSYYPGENYGYTF. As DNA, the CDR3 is TGTGCCAGCAGTTACTACCCTGGGGAAAACTATGGCTACACCTTC.

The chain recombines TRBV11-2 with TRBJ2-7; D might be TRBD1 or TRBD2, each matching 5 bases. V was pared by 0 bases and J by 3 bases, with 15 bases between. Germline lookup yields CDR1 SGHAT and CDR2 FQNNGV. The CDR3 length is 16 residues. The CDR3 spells CASSLDFGTANYEQYF. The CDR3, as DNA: TGTGCCAGCAGCTTAGATTTCGGGACGGCTAACTACGAGCAGTACTTC.

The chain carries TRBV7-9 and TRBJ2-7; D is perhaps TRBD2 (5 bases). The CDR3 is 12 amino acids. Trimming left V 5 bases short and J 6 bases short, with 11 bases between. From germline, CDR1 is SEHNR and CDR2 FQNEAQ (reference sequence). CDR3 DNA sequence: TGTGCCAGCAGCGTTGTAGAGGGCGAGCAGTACTTC. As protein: CASSVVEGEQYF. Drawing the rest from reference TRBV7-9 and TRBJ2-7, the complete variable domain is DTGVSQNPRHKITKRGQNVTFRCDPISEHNRLYWYRQTLGQGPEFLTYFQNEAQLEKSRLLSDRFSAERPKGSFSTLEIQRTEQGDSAMYLCASSVVEGEQYFGPGTRLTVT.

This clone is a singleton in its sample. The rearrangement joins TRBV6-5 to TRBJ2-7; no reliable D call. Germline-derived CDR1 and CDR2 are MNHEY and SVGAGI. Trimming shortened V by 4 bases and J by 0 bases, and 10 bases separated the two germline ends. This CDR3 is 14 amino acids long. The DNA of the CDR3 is TGTGCCAGCAGTTTATCGGACGACTCCTACGAGCAGTACTTC. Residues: CASSLSDDSYEQYF.

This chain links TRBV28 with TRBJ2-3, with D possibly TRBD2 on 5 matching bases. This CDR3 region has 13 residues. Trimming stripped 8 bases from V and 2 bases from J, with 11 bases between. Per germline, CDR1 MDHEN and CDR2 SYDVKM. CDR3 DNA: TGTGCCAGCGGAGGACTTATCACAGATACGCAGTATTTT. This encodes CASGGLITDTQYF.

The CDR3 here is CATQREQGAGYGYTF. The CDR3, as DNA: TGTGCCACCCAGAGAGAACAGGGGGCGGGCTATGGCTACACCTTC. V gene TRBV2 combines with J gene TRBJ1-2; 9 bases are a match to TRBD1. With 10 bases clipped from V and 4 bases from J, the junction kept 13 bases outside the gene matches. The CDR3 loop spans 15 amino acids. Germline values: CDR1 SNHLY, CDR2 FYNNEI. Using reference TRBV2 and TRBJ1-2 for the parts outside the CDR3, the full variable domain is EPEVTQTPSHQVTQMGQEVILRCVPISNHLYFYWYRQILGQKVEFLVSFYNNEISEKSEIFDDQFSVERPDGSNFTLKIRSTKLEDSAMYFCATQREQGAGYGYTFGSGTRLTVV.

CDR3 region: CASSIVAGSKQETQYF. CDR3 in DNA: TGTGCCAGTAGTATAGTAGCGGGATCTAAACAGGAGACCCAGTACTTC. The chain is built from TRBV19 and TRBJ2-5; the match to TRBD2 covers 8 bases. Germline V gene lookup returns CDR1 LNHDA and CDR2 SQIVND (reference sequence). Unmatched junction bases numbered 9, after V lost 1 base and J lost 5 bases. The CDR3 length is 16 residues.

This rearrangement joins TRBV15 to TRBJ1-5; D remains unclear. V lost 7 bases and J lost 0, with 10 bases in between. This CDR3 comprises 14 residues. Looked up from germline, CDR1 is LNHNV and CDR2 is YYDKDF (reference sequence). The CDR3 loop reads CATKTDYSNQPQHF. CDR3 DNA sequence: TGTGCCACCAAGACGGATTATAGCAATCAGCCCCAGCATTTT.

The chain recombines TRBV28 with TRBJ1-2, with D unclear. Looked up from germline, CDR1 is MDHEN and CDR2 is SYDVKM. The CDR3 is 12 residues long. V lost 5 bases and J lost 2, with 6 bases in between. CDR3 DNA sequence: TGTGCCAGCAGTCCTGACAACTATGGCTACACCTTC. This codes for CASSPDNYGYTF.

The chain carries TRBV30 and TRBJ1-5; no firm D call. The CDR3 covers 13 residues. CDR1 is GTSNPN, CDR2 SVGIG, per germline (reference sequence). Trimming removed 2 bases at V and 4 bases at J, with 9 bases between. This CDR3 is CAWSSGGNQPQHF. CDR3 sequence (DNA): TGTGCCTGGAGTTCCGGCGGGAATCAGCCCCAGCATTTT.

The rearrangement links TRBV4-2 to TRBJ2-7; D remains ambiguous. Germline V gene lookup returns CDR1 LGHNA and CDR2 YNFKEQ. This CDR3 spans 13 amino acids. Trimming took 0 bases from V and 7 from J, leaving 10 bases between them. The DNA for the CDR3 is TGTGCCAGCAGCCAAGATGGGCTCTTGGAGCAGTACTTC. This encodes CASSQDGLLEQYF.

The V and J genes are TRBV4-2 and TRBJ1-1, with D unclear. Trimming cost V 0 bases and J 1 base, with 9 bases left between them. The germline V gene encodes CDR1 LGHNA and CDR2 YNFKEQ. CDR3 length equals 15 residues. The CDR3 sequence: CASSQERQRNTEAFF. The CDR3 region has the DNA TGTGCCAGCAGCCAAGAAAGGCAGCGGAACACTGAAGCTTTCTTT.

The DNA of the CDR3 is TGTGCCAGCAGCTCAGAACCGGGAACGACCATATATTTT. Translated, it gives CASSSEPGTTIYF. V usage is TRBV7-9 and J usage is TRBJ1-3; D not certain. The CDR3 sequence is 13 residues long. Germline-derived CDR1 and CDR2 are SEHNR and FQNEAQ (reference sequence). The ends were cut back, 4 bases at V and 10 bases at J, with 14 bases in the middle.

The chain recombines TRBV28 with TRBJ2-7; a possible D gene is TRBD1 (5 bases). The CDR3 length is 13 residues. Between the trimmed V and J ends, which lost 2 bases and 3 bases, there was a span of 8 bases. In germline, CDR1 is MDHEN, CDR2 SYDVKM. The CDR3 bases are TGTGCCAGCAGTTTAAGCCAGGGCTACGAGCAGTACTTC. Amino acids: CASSLSQGYEQYF. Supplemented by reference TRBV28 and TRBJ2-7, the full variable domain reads DVKVTQSSRYLVKRTGEKVFLECVQDMDHENMFWYRQDPGLGLRLIYFSYDVKMKEKGDIPEGYSVSREKKERFSLILESASTNQTSMYLCASSLSQGYEQYFGPGTRLTVT.

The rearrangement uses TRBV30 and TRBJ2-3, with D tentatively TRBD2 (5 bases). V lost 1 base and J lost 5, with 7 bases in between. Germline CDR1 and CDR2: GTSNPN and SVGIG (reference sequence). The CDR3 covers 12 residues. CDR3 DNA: TGTGCCTGGAGTGGAAGCGGAGATACGCAGTATTTT. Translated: CAWSGSGDTQYF.

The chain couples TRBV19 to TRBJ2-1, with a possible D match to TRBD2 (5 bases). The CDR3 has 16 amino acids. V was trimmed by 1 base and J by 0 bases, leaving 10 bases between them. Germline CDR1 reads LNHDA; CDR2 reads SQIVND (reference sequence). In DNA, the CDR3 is TGTGCCAGTAGTATAGCGCTAGGGAGCTCCTACAATGAGCAGTTCTTC. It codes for CASSIALGSSYNEQFF.

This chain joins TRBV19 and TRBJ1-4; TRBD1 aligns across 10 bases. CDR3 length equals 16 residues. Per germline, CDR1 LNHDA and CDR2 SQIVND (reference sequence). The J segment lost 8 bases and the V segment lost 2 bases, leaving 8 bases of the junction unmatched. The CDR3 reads CASSISLGTGDEKLFF. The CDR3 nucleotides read TGTGCCAGTAGTATATCCCTCGGGACAGGGGACGAAAAACTGTTTTTT. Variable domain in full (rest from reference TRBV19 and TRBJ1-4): DGGITQSPKYLFRKEGQNVTLSCEQNLNHDAMYWYRQDPGQGLRLIYYSQIVNDFQKGDIAEGYSVSREKKESFPLTVTSAQKNPTAFYLCASSISLGTGDEKLFFGSGTQLSVL.

The CDR3 DNA follows: TGTGCCTGGACCTTGGTGAACACTGAAGCTTTCTTT. Translation gives CAWTLVNTEAFF. The rearrangement links TRBV30 to TRBJ1-1; no firm D call. The V gene's germline CDR1 is GTSNPN and CDR2 SVGIG (reference sequence). The CDR3 loop spans 12 amino acids. V lost 4 bases to trimming and J lost 0 bases, with 6 bases between them.

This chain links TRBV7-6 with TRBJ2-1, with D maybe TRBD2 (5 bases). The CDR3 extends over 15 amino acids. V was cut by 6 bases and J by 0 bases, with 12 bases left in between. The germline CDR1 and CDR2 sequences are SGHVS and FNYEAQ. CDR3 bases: TGTGCCAGCAGTTCGGGATACAACTCCTACAATGAGCAGTTCTTC. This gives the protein CASSSGYNSYNEQFF.

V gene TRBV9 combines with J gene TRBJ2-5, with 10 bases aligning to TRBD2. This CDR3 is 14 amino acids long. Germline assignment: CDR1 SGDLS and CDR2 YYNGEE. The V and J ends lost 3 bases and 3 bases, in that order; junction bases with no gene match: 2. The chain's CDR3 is CASSAGLAEETQYF. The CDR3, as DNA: TGTGCCAGCAGCGCAGGACTAGCGGAAGAGACCCAGTACTTC.

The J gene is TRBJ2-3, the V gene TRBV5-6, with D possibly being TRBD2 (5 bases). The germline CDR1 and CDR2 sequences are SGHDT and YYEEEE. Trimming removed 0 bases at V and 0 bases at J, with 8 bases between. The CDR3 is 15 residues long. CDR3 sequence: CASSLVGVSTDTQYF. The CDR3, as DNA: TGTGCCAGCAGCTTGGTCGGGGTAAGCACAGATACGCAGTATTTT.

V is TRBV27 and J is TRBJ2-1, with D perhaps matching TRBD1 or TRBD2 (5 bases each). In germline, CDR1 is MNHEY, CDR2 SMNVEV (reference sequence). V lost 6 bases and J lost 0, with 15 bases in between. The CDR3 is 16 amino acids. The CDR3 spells CASRVRDDSSYNEQFF. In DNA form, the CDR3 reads TGTGCCAGCAGAGTTCGGGACGACAGCTCCTACAATGAGCAGTTCTTC.

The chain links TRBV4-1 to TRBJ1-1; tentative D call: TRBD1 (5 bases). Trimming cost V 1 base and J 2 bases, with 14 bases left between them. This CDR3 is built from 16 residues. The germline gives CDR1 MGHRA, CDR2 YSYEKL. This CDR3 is CASSQGEPGFNTEAFF. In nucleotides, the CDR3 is TGCGCCAGCAGCCAAGGGGAGCCAGGGTTTAACACTGAAGCTTTCTTT.

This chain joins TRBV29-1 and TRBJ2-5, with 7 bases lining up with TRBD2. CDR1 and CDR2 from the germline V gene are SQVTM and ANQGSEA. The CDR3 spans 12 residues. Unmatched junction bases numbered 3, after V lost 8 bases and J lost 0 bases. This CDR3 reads CSHGGYQETQYF. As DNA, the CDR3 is TGCAGCCACGGGGGGTACCAAGAGACCCAGTACTTC.

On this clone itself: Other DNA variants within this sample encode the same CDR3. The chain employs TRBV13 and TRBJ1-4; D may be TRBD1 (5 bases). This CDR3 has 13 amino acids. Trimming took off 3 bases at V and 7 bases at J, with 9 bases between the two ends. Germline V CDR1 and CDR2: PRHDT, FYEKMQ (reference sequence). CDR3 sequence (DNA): TGTGCCAGCAGCTTGAGGGGATCTGAAAAACTGTTTTTT. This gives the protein CASSLRGSEKLFF.

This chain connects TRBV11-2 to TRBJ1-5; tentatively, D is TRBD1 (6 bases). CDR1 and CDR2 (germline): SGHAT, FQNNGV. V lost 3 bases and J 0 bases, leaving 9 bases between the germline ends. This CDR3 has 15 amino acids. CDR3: CASSLGHRSNQPQHF. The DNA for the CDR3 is TGTGCCAGCAGCTTGGGACATCGTAGCAATCAGCCCCAGCATTTT.

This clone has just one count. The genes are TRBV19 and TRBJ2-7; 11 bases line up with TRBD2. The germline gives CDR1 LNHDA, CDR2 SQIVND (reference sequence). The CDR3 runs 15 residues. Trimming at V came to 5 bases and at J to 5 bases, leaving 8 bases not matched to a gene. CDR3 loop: CASSSQPGLADEQYF. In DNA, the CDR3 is TGTGCCAGTAGTTCGCAGCCGGGACTAGCGGACGAGCAGTACTTC.